The entry that follows covers one TCR beta chain sequence. Its matching antigen is unknown. Constant-segment primers were used for 5'RACE, and the resulting TCR alpha and TCR beta cDNA libraries carried sample barcodes and UMIs. TCRdb reprocessed the 5' RACE reads with MiXCR, giving one entry per CDR3 protein. The top ten clones hold about 24% of a sample with about 130,000 distinct CDR3 sequences, approximately 26% of them seen once. This specimen belongs to a study of T-cell memory formation after mild COVID-19. Study results and caveats: Researchers could not confirm that second-wave clones peaking on day 37 targeted SARS-CoV-2. Cross-reactive memory seemingly joined, as some responding clones were found in pre-infection memory. Largely, contracting CD4+ clones fell within CM and EM, and contracting CD8+ clones within EMRA.

The trim removed 7 bases at V and 4 bases at J, leaving 13 bases unmatched. The CDR3 length is 16 residues. Germline V gene data show CDR1 as SGHRS and CDR2 as YFSETQ. This chain joins TRBV5-1 and TRBJ1-4, with TRBD1 matching over 7 bases. The material sequenced was PBMCs or a T cell subset sorted from them (not recorded which). The TCR sequence derives from an adult woman who had mild COVID-19 (a few samples of this study predate the infection). Cell type and time point are not known. In nucleotides, the CDR3 is TGCGCCAGCCCCGGGACAGCGCAAGTCGATAATGAAAAACTGTTTTTT. The encoded protein is CASPGTAQVDNEKLFF.